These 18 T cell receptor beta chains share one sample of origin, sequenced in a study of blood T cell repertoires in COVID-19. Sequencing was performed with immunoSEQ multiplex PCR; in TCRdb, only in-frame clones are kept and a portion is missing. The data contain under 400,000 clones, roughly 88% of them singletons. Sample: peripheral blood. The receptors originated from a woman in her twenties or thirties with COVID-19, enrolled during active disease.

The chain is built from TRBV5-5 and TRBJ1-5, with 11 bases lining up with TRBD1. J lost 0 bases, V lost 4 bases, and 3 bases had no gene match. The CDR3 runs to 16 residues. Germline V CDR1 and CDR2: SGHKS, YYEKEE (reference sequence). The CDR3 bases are TGTGCCAGCAGCCGAGGGACAGGGGGTAGCAATCAGCCCCAGCATTTT. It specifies CASSRGTGGSNQPQHF.

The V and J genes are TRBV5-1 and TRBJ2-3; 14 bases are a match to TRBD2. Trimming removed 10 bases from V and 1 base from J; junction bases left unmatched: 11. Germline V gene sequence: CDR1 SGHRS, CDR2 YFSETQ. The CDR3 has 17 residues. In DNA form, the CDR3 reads TGCGCCTCCCGGACTAGCGGGGGGCCATTTGGCACAGATACGCAGTATTTT. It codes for CASRTSGGPFGTDTQYF.

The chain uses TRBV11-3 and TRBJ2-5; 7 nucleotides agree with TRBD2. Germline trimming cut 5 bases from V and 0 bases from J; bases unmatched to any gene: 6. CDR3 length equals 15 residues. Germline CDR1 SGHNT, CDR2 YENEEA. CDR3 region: CASSAGDHNQETQYF. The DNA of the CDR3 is TGTGCCAGCAGCGCGGGGGACCACAACCAAGAGACCCAGTACTTC.

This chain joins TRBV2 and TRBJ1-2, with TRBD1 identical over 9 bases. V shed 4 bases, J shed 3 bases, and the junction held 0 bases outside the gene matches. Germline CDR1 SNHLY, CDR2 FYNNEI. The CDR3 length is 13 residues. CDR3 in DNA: TGTGCCAGCAGTGGACAGGGGGACTATGGCTACACCTTC. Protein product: CASSGQGDYGYTF.

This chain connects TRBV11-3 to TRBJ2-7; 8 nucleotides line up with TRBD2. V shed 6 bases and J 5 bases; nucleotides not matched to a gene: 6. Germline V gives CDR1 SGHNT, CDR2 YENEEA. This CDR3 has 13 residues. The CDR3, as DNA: TGTGCCAGCAGTAGCGGGGAGGTAGACGAGCAGTACTTC. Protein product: CASSSGEVDEQYF. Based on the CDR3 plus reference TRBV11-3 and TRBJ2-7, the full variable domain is EAGVVQSPRYKIIEKKQPVAFWCNPISGHNTLYWYLQNLGQGPELLIRYENEEAVDDSQLPKDRFSAERLKGVDSTLKIQPAELGDSAVYLCASSSGEVDEQYFGPGTRLTVT.

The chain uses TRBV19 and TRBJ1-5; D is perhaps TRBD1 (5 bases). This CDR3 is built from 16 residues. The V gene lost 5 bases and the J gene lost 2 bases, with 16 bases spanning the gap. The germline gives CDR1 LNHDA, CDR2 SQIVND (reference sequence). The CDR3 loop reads CASSVRRGLRNQPQHF. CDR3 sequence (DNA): TGTGCCAGTAGTGTTAGGAGGGGTTTGCGCAATCAGCCCCAGCATTTT.

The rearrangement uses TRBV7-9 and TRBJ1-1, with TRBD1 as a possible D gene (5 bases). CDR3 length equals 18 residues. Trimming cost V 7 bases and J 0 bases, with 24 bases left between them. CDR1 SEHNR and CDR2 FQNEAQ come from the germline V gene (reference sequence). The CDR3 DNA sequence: TGTGCCAGCACCCCCATTGAAGGTTGGGGGGATCTGAACACTGAAGCTTTCTTT. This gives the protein CASTPIEGWGDLNTEAFF.

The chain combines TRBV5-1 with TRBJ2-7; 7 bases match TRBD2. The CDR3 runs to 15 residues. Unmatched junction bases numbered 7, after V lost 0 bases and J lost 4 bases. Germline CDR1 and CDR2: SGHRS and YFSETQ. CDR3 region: CASSLVASGGYEQYF. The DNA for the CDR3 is TGCGCCAGCAGCTTGGTAGCTAGCGGCGGTTACGAGCAGTACTTC.

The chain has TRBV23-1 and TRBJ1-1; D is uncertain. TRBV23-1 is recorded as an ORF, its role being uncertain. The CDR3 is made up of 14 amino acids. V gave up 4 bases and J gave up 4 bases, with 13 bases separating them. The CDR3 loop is CASSPSPGITEAFF. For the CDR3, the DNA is TGCGCCAGCAGTCCCAGCCCGGGTATCACTGAAGCTTTCTTT.

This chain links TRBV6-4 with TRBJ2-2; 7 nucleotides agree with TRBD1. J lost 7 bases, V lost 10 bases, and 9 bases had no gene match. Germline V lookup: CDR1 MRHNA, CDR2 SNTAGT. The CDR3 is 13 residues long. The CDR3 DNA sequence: TGTGCCACCAAGGACAGGTTGGACGGGGAGCTGTTTTTT. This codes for CATKDRLDGELFF.

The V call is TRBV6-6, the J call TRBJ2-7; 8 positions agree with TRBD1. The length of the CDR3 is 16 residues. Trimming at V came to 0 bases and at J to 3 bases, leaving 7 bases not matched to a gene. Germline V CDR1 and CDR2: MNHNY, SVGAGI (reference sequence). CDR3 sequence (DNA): TGTGCCAGCAGTTACTCTAAGCCGACAGGGGACTACGAGCAGTACTTC. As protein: CASSYSKPTGDYEQYF.

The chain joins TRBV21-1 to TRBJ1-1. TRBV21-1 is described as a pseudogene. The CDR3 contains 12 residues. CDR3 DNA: TGTGCCAGCAGCTCGCGTAACACTGAAGCTTTCTTT. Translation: CASSSRNTEAFF.

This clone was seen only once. In nucleotides, the CDR3 is TGTGCCAGCAGCTTAACGAGGGACAGGGCCCACGAGCAGTACTTC. Protein sequence: CASSLTRDRAHEQYF. The gene calls are TRBV7-3 and TRBJ2-7, with 9 bases aligning to TRBD1. With V trimmed by 0 bases and J by 5 bases, 5 bases remained unmatched. The CDR3 extends over 15 amino acids. CDR1 and CDR2 (germline): SGHTA, FQGTGA.

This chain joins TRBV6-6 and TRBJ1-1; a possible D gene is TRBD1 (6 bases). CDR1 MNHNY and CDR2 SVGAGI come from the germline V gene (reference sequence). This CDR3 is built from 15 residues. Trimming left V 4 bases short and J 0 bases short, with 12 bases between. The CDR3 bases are TGTGCCAGCAGTTCGTCCTCAGGGGTGAACACTGAAGCTTTCTTT. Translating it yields CASSSSSGVNTEAFF.

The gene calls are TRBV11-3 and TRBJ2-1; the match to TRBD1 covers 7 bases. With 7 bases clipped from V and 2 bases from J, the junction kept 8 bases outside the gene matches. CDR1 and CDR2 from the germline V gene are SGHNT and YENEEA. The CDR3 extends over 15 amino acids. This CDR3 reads CASNRGQLPYNEQFF. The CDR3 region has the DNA TGTGCCAGCAACAGGGGACAGTTACCCTACAATGAGCAGTTCTTC.

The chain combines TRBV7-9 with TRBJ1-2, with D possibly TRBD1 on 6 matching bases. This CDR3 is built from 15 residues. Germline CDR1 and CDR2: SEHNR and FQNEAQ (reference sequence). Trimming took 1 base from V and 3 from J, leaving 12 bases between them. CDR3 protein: CASSLEGGRHYGYTF. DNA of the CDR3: TGTGCCAGCAGCTTAGAGGGGGGGAGACACTATGGCTACACCTTC. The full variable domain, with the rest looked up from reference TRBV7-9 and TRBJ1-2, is DTGVSQNPRHKITKRGQNVTFRCDPISEHNRLYWYRQTLGQGPEFLTYFQNEAQLEKSRLLSDRFSAERPKGSFSTLEIQRTEQGDSAMYLCASSLEGGRHYGYTFGSGTRLTVV.

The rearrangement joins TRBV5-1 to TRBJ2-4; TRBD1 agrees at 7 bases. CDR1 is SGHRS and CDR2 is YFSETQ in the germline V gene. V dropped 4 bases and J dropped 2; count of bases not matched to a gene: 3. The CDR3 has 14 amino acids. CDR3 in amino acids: CASSDRDPKNIQYF. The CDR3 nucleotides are TGCGCCAGCAGCGACAGGGACCCCAAAAACATTCAGTACTTC.

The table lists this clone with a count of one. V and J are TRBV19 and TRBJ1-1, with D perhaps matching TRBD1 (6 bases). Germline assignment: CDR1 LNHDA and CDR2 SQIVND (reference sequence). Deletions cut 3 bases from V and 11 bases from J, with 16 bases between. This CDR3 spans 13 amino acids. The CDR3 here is CASSIDRLGSAFF. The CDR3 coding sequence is TGTGCCAGTAGTATCGACAGGTTGGGTAGCGCTTTCTTT.